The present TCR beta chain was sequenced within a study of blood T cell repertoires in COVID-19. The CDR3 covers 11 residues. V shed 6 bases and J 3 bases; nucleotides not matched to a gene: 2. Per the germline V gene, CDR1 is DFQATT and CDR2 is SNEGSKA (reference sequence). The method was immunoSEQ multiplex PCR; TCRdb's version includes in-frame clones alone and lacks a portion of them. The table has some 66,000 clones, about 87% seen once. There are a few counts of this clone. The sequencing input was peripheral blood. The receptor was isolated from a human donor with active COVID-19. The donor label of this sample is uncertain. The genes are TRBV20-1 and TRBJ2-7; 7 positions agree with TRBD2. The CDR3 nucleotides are TGCAGTGCGTGGGGGGGCTACGAGCAGTACTTC. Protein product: CSAWGGYEQYF.